One and the same sample provided the 15 T cell receptor beta chains below, sequenced in a study of shared clonotypes between healthy human individuals. The protocol was immunoSEQ multiplex PCR, while the TCRdb copy is restricted to in-frame clones and leaves out a portion. The sample has 2 million to 2.5 million clones, 85% to 95% seen once. Sequencing used naive CD4+ T cells from PBMCs. The sample's subset: CD45RA+ positively selected. These receptors were obtained from a man aged 18 to 29 in good health. Some clones in this sample may be carry-over from other donors' samples.

Here the CDR3 DNA reads TGTGCCAGCAGTTTACGACATCCTACCCAGGGTATAGTTAGCACAGATACGCAGTATTTT. Translated, it gives CASSLRHPTQGIVSTDTQYF. The chain links TRBV27 to TRBJ2-3, with D perhaps TRBD1 (5 bases). From germline, CDR1 is MNHEY and CDR2 SMNVEV (reference sequence). The CDR3 totals 20 residues. V lost 2 bases, J lost 0 bases, and 24 bases lay in between.

The rearrangement uses TRBV29-1 and TRBJ2-5; D uncertain. Trimming left V 5 bases short and J 5 bases short, with 9 bases between. The germline CDR1 and CDR2 sequences are SQVTM and ANQGSEA. CDR3 size: 11 residues. In nucleotides, the CDR3 is TGCAGCGTTTCCAGGTGGGAGACCCAGTACTTC. As protein: CSVSRWETQYF. The variable domain in full, with the rest retrieved from reference TRBV29-1 and TRBJ2-5, is SAVISQKPSRDICQRGTSLTIQCQVDSQVTMMFWYRQQPGQSLTLIATANQGSEATYESGFVIDKFPISRPNLTFSTLTVSNMSPEDSSIYLCSVSRWETQYFGPGTRLLVL.

The CDR3 here is CASSFGLAFPTDTQYF. CDR3 nucleotide sequence: TGTGCCAGCAGTTTTGGTCTAGCCTTTCCCACAGATACGCAGTATTTT. The chain employs TRBV27 and TRBJ2-3, with D possibly being TRBD2 (5 bases). This CDR3 is built from 16 residues. Germline lookup yields CDR1 MNHEY and CDR2 SMNVEV (reference sequence). Trimming removed 3 bases from V and 2 bases from J, with 15 bases in between.

This chain connects TRBV11-2 to TRBJ1-2, with TRBD1 as a possible D gene (6 bases). The CDR3 extends over 15 amino acids. In germline, CDR1 is SGHAT, CDR2 FQNNGV. V was pared by 4 bases and J by 5 bases, with 17 bases between. This CDR3 is CASSSPREGQYGYTF. The CDR3 DNA is TGTGCCAGCAGCTCGCCGCGCGAAGGACAGTATGGCTACACCTTC.

The chain employs TRBV21-1 and TRBJ1-1; TRBD1 was called by the table and not checked on the DNA. TRBV21-1 is designated a pseudogene. This CDR3 is built from 15 residues. The CDR3 nucleotides are TGTGCCAGCAGCAAAATGGGACAGGTGAACACTGAAGCTTTCTTT. Translation gives CASSKMGQVNTEAFF.

This sequence joins TRBV7-9 and TRBJ2-1; the D is unclear. V lost 5 bases, J lost 3 bases, and 8 bases lay in between. From germline, CDR1 is SEHNR and CDR2 FQNEAQ (reference sequence). The CDR3 has 13 residues. The CDR3 DNA is TGTGCCAGCAGCGACATTCTCTACAATGAGCAGTTCTTC. This gives the protein CASSDILYNEQFF.

V usage is TRBV7-8 and J usage is TRBJ2-1, with D possibly matching TRBD1 (5 bases). Per germline, CDR1 SGHVS and CDR2 FQNEAQ. The CDR3 runs to 17 residues. Trimming left V 0 bases short and J 5 bases short, with 17 bases between. CDR3 loop: CASSLAGVGHANNEQFF. For the CDR3, the DNA is TGTGCCAGCAGCTTAGCAGGAGTTGGACACGCAAACAATGAGCAGTTCTTC.

The rearrangement links TRBV10-1 to TRBJ2-1; no firm D call. Trimming pared 5 bases from V and 0 bases from J, leaving 14 bases between. Per the germline V gene, CDR1 is WNHNN and CDR2 is SYGVQD (reference sequence). CDR3 size: 16 residues. Here the CDR3 DNA reads TGCGCCAGCAGTTTCCCCCCTGCGAGCTCCTACAATGAGCAGTTCTTC. Its translation: CASSFPPASSYNEQFF.

V usage is TRBV9 and J usage is TRBJ1-3; D may be TRBD1 (5 bases). The germline V gene encodes CDR1 SGDLS and CDR2 YYNGEE. The V gene lost 5 bases and the J gene lost 0 bases, with 12 bases spanning the gap. This CDR3 region has 15 residues. The CDR3 coding sequence is TGTGCCAGCAGTTTGACAGTCTCCTCTGGAAACACCATATATTTT. Its translation is CASSLTVSSGNTIYF. Full variable domain (remainder filled in from reference TRBV9 and TRBJ1-3): DSGVTQTPKHLITATGQRVTLRCSPRSGDLSVYWYQQSLDQGLQFLIQYYNGEERAKGNILERFSAQQFPDLHSELNLSSLELGDSALYFCASSLTVSSGNTIYFGEGSWLTVV.

The chain is built from TRBV28 and TRBJ2-1; 9 nucleotides line up with TRBD2. The J segment lost 8 bases and the V segment lost 5 bases, leaving 7 bases of the junction unmatched. The germline V gene has CDR1 MDHEN and CDR2 SYDVKM. This CDR3 spans 14 amino acids. Here the CDR3 reads CASSRASGIDEQFF. In nucleotides, the CDR3 is TGTGCCAGCAGTCGGGCTAGCGGGATCGATGAGCAGTTCTTC.

This rearrangement joins TRBV7-8 to TRBJ2-5; D perhaps matches TRBD2 (7 bases). The CDR3 extends over 16 amino acids. The germline CDR1 and CDR2 sequences are SGHVS and FQNEAQ. Trimming removed 1 base at V and 4 bases at J, with 16 bases between. The CDR3 coding sequence is TGTGCCAGCAGCTTAGGTCCGGGGGGCGTCGGAGAGACCCAGTACTTC. Its protein is CASSLGPGGVGETQYF.

The gene calls are TRBV7-2 and TRBJ2-5; TRBD1 matches at 9 bases. Trimming at V came to 5 bases and at J to 1 base, leaving 5 bases not matched to a gene. The CDR3 spans 15 residues. Germline V gene lookup returns CDR1 SGHTA and CDR2 FQGNSA. The CDR3 spells CASSPDRGSQETQYF. The CDR3 DNA reads as TGTGCCAGCAGCCCAGACAGGGGGAGCCAAGAGACCCAGTACTTC.

As concerns this clone: The sample holds other DNA sequences that translate to the same CDR3. The gene calls are TRBV29-1 and TRBJ1-4; D not resolved. Between the trimmed V and J ends, which lost 5 bases and 3 bases, there was a span of 7 bases. CDR1 is SQVTM, CDR2 ANQGSEA, per germline. This CDR3 region has 12 residues. The CDR3 loop is CSVSRANEKLFF. The CDR3 DNA reads TGCAGCGTTTCACGGGCTAATGAAAAACTGTTTTTT.

V and J are TRBV6-1 and TRBJ2-7; 9 bases map to TRBD2. Looked up from germline, CDR1 is MNHNS and CDR2 is SASEGT. The CDR3 runs 14 residues. V shed 3 bases, J shed 6 bases, and the junction held 6 bases outside the gene matches. The CDR3 DNA is TGTGCCAGCAGTGAGTACACTAGCGGGTTCGAGCAGTACTTC. Amino acid sequence: CASSEYTSGFEQYF.

The V gene is TRBV27, the J gene TRBJ2-3; 11 positions match TRBD2. With 5 bases clipped from V and 4 bases from J, the junction kept 5 bases outside the gene matches. The CDR3 loop spans 15 amino acids. The germline V gene has CDR1 MNHEY and CDR2 SMNVEV (reference sequence). CDR3 DNA sequence: TGTGCCAGCAGTGTACTAGCGGGAGTCCCAGATACGCAGTATTTT. Residues: CASSVLAGVPDTQYF.